This TCR beta chain was sequenced in a study of T cells in localized non-small cell lung cancer. Concerning this clone: Its matching antigen is unknown.

Trimming took 2 bases from V and 0 from J, leaving 10 bases between them. Germline values: CDR1 MNHEY, CDR2 SVGAGI. The CDR3 consists of 15 residues. Repertoires were generated with immunoSEQ multiplex PCR, while TCRdb's copy carries only in-frame clones and drops some. Of tens of thousands of clones detected, around 80% appear once; the ten largest clones hold about a tenth. Findings and limits, study-wide: The appearance of a median about 60 of the top 100 tumor clones was seen in adjacent lung. Longer overall survival accompanied higher blood T cell density. Multi-region tumor sequencing was not done, so intratumor heterogeneity could not be excluded. Adjacent uninvolved lung had the highest clonality, suggesting focused antigen responses.

V gene TRBV6-5 combines with J gene TRBJ1-1; D is unclear. The material was peripheral blood, obtained before any cancer treatment. The TCR sequence derives from a female donor of 60 years or more with stage I lung adenocarcinoma. The CDR3 DNA sequence: TGTGCCAGCAGTTACGCCGGGAACATGAACACTGAAGCTTTCTTT. Amino acids: CASSYAGNMNTEAFF.